Below are 3 T cell receptor beta chains sequenced from a single sample in a study of siplizumab effects on memory and regulatory T cells. The protocol was immunoSEQ multiplex PCR, while the TCRdb copy is restricted to in-frame clones and leaves out a portion. The data show some 100,000 clones, 80% to 95% seen once. The sequenced sample consisted of non-Treg CD4+ T cells sorted from blood. All receptors come from a human donor in good health.

The chain is built from TRBV19 and TRBJ2-5; D is ambiguous. Trimming stripped 3 bases from V and 5 bases from J, with 10 bases between. The CDR3 extends over 13 amino acids. Germline loops: CDR1 LNHDA, CDR2 SQIVND (reference sequence). CDR3 protein: CASSILGGETQYF. The CDR3 DNA is TGTGCCAGTAGTATCCTTGGTGGGGAGACCCAGTACTTC.

The rearrangement joins TRBV19 to TRBJ2-5; possibly TRBD2 for D (5 bases). V was cut by 5 bases and J by 5 bases, with 15 bases left in between. Germline V gene data show CDR1 as LNHDA and CDR2 as SQIVND (reference sequence). CDR3 length: 14 amino acids. This CDR3 is CASSRERLSETQYF. CDR3 bases: TGTGCCAGTAGTCGAGAGCGGCTGTCGGAGACCCAGTACTTC.

The CDR3 region is CASSLGGQGYGYTF. In DNA, the CDR3 is TGTGCCAGCAGCTTGGGGGGACAGGGCTATGGCTACACCTTC. This sequence joins TRBV7-2 and TRBJ1-2; 9 bases are shared with TRBD1. The CDR3 contains 14 residues. Germline V CDR1 and CDR2: SGHTA, FQGNSA. V was pared by 3 bases and J by 4 bases, with 3 bases of the junction left unmatched.